This TCR beta chain was identified in a study of control samples from healthy donors and cancer patients. This CDR3 spans 13 amino acids. Trimming took off 0 bases at V and 7 bases at J, with 6 bases between the two ends. Germline loops: CDR1 MNHNY, CDR2 SVGAGI (reference sequence). TCRdb keeps only in-frame clones here, not all; method: immunoSEQ multiplex PCR. The table shows tens of thousands of clones, with around 91% occurring only once. The sequence was obtained from a man aged 55 to 70 with colorectal cancer. The chain employs TRBV6-6 and TRBJ2-2; D is undetermined. The sample comprised PBMCs. Here the CDR3 reads CASSYSGVGELFF. The CDR3 bases are TGTGCCAGCAGTTACTCAGGCGTCGGGGAGCTGTTTTTT.